There are a few counts of the clone carrying this TCR beta chain. Its antigen is not known. The library put unique molecular identifiers onto individual cDNA molecules. TCRdb fed the RACE reads into MiXCR, producing one record per CDR3 protein. The sample contains some 90,000 distinct CDR3 sequences, 9.5% to 13% of which appear only once. The sample's time point: patch test 3, about 24 weeks after DPC sensitization. This sample's treatment: therapeutic diphenylcyclopropenone sensitization with weekly scalp DPC. This record comes from a study of human T cells and chemical hapten exposure. Study details: Minor pooled library volume differences mainly drove per-sample TCR yield variation. Study-wide findings and caveats: Against controls, expanded TCRs gave rise to significantly more large CDR3 similarity clusters. Positively correlated with patch test score were the counts of PT1 expanded TCRs.

V was pared by 4 bases and J by 6 bases, with 9 bases of the junction left unmatched. The CDR3 contains 16 residues. The receptor was derived from a young woman with alopecia areata. Some clones in this sample may be carry-over from other donors' samples. The V call is TRBV12-3 or TRBV12-4, the J call TRBJ2-2; 9 nucleotides line up with TRBD1. The source was whole blood, collected in connection with sensitization to the hapten diphenylcyclopropenone (DPC). CDR3 in DNA: TGTGCCAGCAGTTCAAACCCGGGACAGGGTCCCGGGGAGCTGTTTTTT. As protein: CASSSNPGQGPGELFF.